This TCR beta chain was recovered during a study of blood T cell repertoires in COVID-19. The table came from immunoSEQ multiplex PCR; TCRdb's copy has only in-frame clones and leaves some out. This table has approximately 340,000 clones, roughly 92% appearing once. CDR3 length: 13 residues. The ends were cut back, 4 bases at V and 0 bases at J, with 7 bases in the middle. Germline loops: CDR1 SGHDT, CDR2 YYEEEE. The chain has TRBV5-6 and TRBJ2-5; D is undetermined. Sequencing input: PBMCs or T cells enriched from blood (not recorded which). The clonotype was recovered from a woman aged 35 to 49 who had been exposed to COVID-19. CDR3 DNA: TGTGCCAGCAGCCCCCAGTACCAAGAGACCCAGTACTTC. It codes for CASSPQYQETQYF.